The rows below give T cell receptor beta chains drawn from one sample of a study of blood T cell repertoires in COVID-19. Some clones are missing from TCRdb's copy, which holds only in-frame ones; the method was immunoSEQ multiplex PCR. The sample has almost 300,000 clones; roughly 89% are singletons. Sequenced: peripheral blood. Every receptor here comes from a woman aged 25 to 39 with COVID-19, enrolled during active disease. CDR3s include the opening cysteine and the closing phenylalanine or tryptophan. The D gene is left open where the match is weak. For some rows the clone size is stated as once, few or many, or as a class when expanded; others skip it.

V: TRBV6-6; size: .; J: TRBJ1-5; D: TRBD1; DNA: TGTGCCAGCAGTCCTTGGGACAGCCGCAATCAGCCCCAGCATTTT; CDR3: CASSPWDSRNQPQHF
V: TRBV28; size: .; J: TRBJ1-4; D: .; DNA: TGTGCCAGCAGTTCACACCAGGGCCTACCATTGGATGAAAAACTGTTTTTT; CDR3: CASSSHQGLPLDEKLFF
V: TRBV7-8; size: .; J: TRBJ2-3; D: TRBD2; DNA: TGTGCCAGCAGCCAGGAGCGGGGGCCGAACACAGATACGCAGTATTTT; CDR3: CASSQERGPNTDTQYF
V: TRBV20-1; size: .; J: TRBJ1-4; D: .; DNA: TGCAGTGCTAGTCCCGTGACTAGGGGTGAAAAACTGTTTTTT; CDR3: CSASPVTRGEKLFF
V: TRBV27; size: .; J: TRBJ1-5; D: .; DNA: TGTGCCAGCAGTTGGGGGCTAAATAGCAATCAGCCCCAGCATTTT; CDR3: CASSWGLNSNQPQHF
V: TRBV5-1; size: .; J: TRBJ1-4; D: .; DNA: TGCGCCAGCAGCTTCAGGGCTAATGAAAAACTGTTTTTT; CDR3: CASSFRANEKLFF
V: TRBV19; size: .; J: TRBJ2-1; D: .; DNA: TGTGCCAGTAGTATAGACAGGGGTGATGAGCAGTTCTTC; CDR3: CASSIDRGDEQFF
V: TRBV10-2; size: .; J: TRBJ1-6; D: TRBD1; DNA: TGCGCCAGCAGTGAGTCGGGACAGGGTTCACCCCTCCACTTT; CDR3: CASSESGQGSPLHF
V: TRBV7-7; size: .; J: TRBJ2-5; D: .; DNA: TGTGCCAGCAGCCGCGCGGGTCGGGGATTGGAGACCCAGTACTTC; CDR3: CASSRAGRGLETQYF
V: TRBV5-1; size: .; J: TRBJ1-3; D: .; DNA: TGCGCCAGCAGCTTGGTGCCGGTACGTGGAAACACCATATATTTT; CDR3: CASSLVPVRGNTIYF
V: TRBV9; size: .; J: TRBJ2-2; D: .; DNA: TGTGCCAGCAGCTTAAGACAGTCTCCTAACACCGGGGAGCTGTTTTTT; CDR3: CASSLRQSPNTGELFF
V: TRBV19; size: once; J: TRBJ2-7; D: .; DNA: TGTGCCAGTAGTAGCGGTTACGAGCAGTACTTC; CDR3: CASSSGYEQYF
V: TRBV4-1; size: few; J: TRBJ2-5; D: .; DNA: TGCGCCAGCAGCGCAGGATACGAAGAGACCCAGTACTTC; CDR3: CASSAGYEETQYF
V: TRBV19; size: .; J: TRBJ1-2; D: .; DNA: TGTGCCAGTAGAGTCGACACGGTAAAGGGCTACACCTTC; CDR3: CASRVDTVKGYTF
V: TRBV4-1; size: .; J: TRBJ2-3; D: TRBD2; DNA: TGCGCCAGCAGCTCCCGACTAGCGTCAGATACGCAGTATTTT; CDR3: CASSSRLASDTQYF